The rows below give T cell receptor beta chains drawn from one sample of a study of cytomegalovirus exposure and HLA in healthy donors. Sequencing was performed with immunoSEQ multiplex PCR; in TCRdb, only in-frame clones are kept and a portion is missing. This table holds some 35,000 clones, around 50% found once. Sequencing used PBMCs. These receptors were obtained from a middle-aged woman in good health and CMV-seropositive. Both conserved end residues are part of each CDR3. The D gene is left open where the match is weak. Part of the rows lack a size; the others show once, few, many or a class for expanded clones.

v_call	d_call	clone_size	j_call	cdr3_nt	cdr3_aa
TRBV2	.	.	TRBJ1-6	TGTGCCAGCAGTGCAGGGATTTCCTATAATTCACCCCTCCACTTT	CASSAGISYNSPLHF
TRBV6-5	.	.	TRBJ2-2	TGTGCCAGCAGTTACTCGAGCACGCCCGGGGAGCTGTTTTTT	CASSYSSTPGELFF
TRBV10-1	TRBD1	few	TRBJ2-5	TGCGCCAGCAGCCGGGACAGGGTCGATACGAAGACCCAGTACTTC	CASSRDRVDTKTQYF
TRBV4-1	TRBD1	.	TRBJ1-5	TGCGCCAGCAGCCAAGAGAGACAGGGGGCCGGGCAGCCCCAGCATTTT	CASSQERQGAGQPQHF
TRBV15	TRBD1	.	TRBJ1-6	TGTGCCACCAGCAGAGGGACAGGACGGAGCAATTCACCCCTCCACTTT	CATSRGTGRSNSPLHF
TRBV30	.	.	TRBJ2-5	TGTGCCTGGAGGGACAATCAAGAGACCCAGTACTTC	CAWRDNQETQYF
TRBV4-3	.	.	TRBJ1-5	TGCGCCAGCAGCCAAGATCTCGGAGGCAATCAGCCCCAGCATTTT	CASSQDLGGNQPQHF
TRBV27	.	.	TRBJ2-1	TGTGCCAGCAGTTTATTTAAGCAGGCCAATGAGCAGTTCTTC	CASSLFKQANEQFF
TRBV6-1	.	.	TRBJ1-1	TGTGCCAGCACCCCCCTTATAGACAGCCTCAGTGAAGCTTTCTTT	CASTPLIDSLSEAFF
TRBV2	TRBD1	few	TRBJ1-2	TGTGCCAGCAGTACCTTCCGGGACAGAAGGGGTAGTAACTATGGCTACACCTTC	CASSTFRDRRGSNYGYTF
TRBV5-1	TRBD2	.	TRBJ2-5	TGCGCCAGCAGCCCGAGGGTAGCGGGGGGCGAGGAGACCCAGTACTTC	CASSPRVAGGEETQYF
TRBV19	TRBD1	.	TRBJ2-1	TGTGCCAGTAGTGTCGGACAGGTTCCCAGGCAGTTCTTC	CASSVGQVPRQFF
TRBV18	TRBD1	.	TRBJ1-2	TGTGCCAGCTCACCAGGGGACAGGGTGTATGGCTACACCTTC	CASSPGDRVYGYTF
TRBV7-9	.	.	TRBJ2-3	TGTGCCAGCAATCTAGGGGGTCTTAGCACAGATACGCAGTATTTT	CASNLGGLSTDTQYF
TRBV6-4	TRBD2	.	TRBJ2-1	TGTGCCAGCAGTGACCGGACTAGCGGGTACAATGAGCAGTTCTTC	CASSDRTSGYNEQFF
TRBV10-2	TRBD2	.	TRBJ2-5	TGCGCCAGCAGTGACAGCGGGGGTGTTCAAGAGACCCAGTACTTC	CASSDSGGVQETQYF
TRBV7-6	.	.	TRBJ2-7	TGTGCCAGCAGCTTAACAGGACAGCAAACCTACGAGCAGTACTTC	CASSLTGQQTYEQYF
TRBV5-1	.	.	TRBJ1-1	TGCGCCAGCAGCTTACGGACGCAACGGGGCACTGAAGCTTTCTTT	CASSLRTQRGTEAFF
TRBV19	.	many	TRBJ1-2	TGTGCCAGTAGGGCCAGCGGGGGCTATGGCTACACCTTC	CASRASGGYGYTF
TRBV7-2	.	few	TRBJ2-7	TGTGCCAGCAGCTCTTGGCTCGCCTACGAGCAGTACTTC	CASSSWLAYEQYF
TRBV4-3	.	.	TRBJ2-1	TGCGCCAGCAGCCCGTTGGCGGGGGCCAACAATGAGCAGTTCTTC	CASSPLAGANNEQFF
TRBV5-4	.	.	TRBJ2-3	TGTGCCAGCAGCTTGCCAGGTTCCAGAGATACGCAGTATTTT	CASSLPGSRDTQYF
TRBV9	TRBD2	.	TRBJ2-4	TGTGCCAGCAGCGTAGATGCGGGGGTGGCCAAAAACATTCAGTACTTC	CASSVDAGVAKNIQYF
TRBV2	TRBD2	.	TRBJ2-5	TGTGCCAGCAGCCCCGGGACTAGCGGGGGTCAAGAGACCCAGTACTTC	CASSPGTSGGQETQYF
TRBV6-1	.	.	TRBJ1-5	TGTGCCAGCACTTCAGGGCTAATCAATCAGCCCCAGCATTTT	CASTSGLINQPQHF
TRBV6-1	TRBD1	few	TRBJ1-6	TGTGCCAGCAGTGAGCTAGGGGGACAGGGGAATTCACCCCTCCACTTT	CASSELGGQGNSPLHF
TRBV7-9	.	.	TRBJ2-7	TGTGCCAGCAGCTTAGCGACAAGCCCCTACGAGCAGTACTTC	CASSLATSPYEQYF
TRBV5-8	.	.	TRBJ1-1	TGTGCCAGCAGCCTAGACAACACTGAAGCTTTCTTT	CASSLDNTEAFF
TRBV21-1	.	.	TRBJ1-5	TGTGCCAGCAGCAAAACTAGCCCGACAAGGAGCAATCAGCCCCAGCATTTT	CASSKTSPTRSNQPQHF
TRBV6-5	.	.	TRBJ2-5	TGTGCCAGCAGGCGGAACGATCAAGAGACCCAGTACTTC	CASRRNDQETQYF
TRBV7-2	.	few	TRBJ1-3	TGTGCCAGCAGCTTAGCCACAACCCGCTCTGGAAACACCATATATTTT	CASSLATTRSGNTIYF
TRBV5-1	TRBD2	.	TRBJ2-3	TGCGCCAGCAGCTTGGTGACTAGCGGGGGGGCCGGAGATACGCAGTATTTT	CASSLVTSGGAGDTQYF
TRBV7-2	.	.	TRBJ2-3	TGTGCCAGCTCAAGTCCGGCCGGAGAGGGGACACGGTTTCTCTATACGCAGTATTTT	CASSSPAGEGTRFLYTQYF
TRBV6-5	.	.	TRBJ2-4	TGTGCCAGCAGTTATCAGGGCGGCGTAGGAAACATTCAGTACTTC	CASSYQGGVGNIQYF
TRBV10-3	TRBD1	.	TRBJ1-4	TGTGCCATCAGGCCCGGGACAGGGGGCAGTTTCGGTAATGAAAAACTGTTTTTT	CAIRPGTGGSFGNEKLFF
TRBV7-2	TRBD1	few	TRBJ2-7	TGTGCCAGCAGCTTAGCCCCGGGACAGGGCTACGAGCAGTACTTC	CASSLAPGQGYEQYF
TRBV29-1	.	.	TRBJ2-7	TGCAGCGTTCTGGGCGCACAGGGATTAGGCTACGAGCAGTACTTC	CSVLGAQGLGYEQYF
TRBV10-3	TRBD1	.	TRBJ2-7	TGTGCCATCAGGGACCGGGACAGGGGTTTCGAGCAGTACTTC	CAIRDRDRGFEQYF
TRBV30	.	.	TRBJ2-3	TGTGCCTGGAGTGTACTTTCGGGGGGCACAGATACGCAGTATTTT	CAWSVLSGGTDTQYF
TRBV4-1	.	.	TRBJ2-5	TGCGCCAGCAGCCAACCACGGGCAGGGCCGATAGTTGGAGAGACCCAGTACTTC	CASSQPRAGPIVGETQYF